Here is one TCR beta chain with its context. Antigen specificity is unknown. As to treatment: some 20 received Ad26.COV2.S at low or high dose, single or two shots; roughly 5 received placebo; per-sample allocation not given. On day 63 after the first injection, vaccine and placebo recipients gave samples. This record comes from a study of Ad26.COV2.S vaccination and SARS-CoV-2 variants. As for the study in general: Intramuscularly, Ad26.COV2.S was given either once or twice, 56 days apart.

Profiled with immunoSEQ multiplex PCR; TCRdb holds only in-frame clones, not every one. The table includes some 290,000 clones, 70% to 90% detected once. Study-level findings and limits: Substantial post-vaccination breadth of spike-specific CD8+ and CD4+ T cell responses was reported. Non-spike TCR breadth showed similarity between vaccine and placebo recipients.

Germline V gene data show CDR1 as SGHRS and CDR2 as YFSETQ. With 2 bases clipped from V and 4 bases from J, the junction kept 13 bases outside the gene matches. The CDR3 runs to 17 residues. This receptor was taken from a person between 18 and 60 years old who received the Ad26.COV2.S COVID-19 vaccine or a placebo. This sample comprised peripheral blood, obtained in a trial of Ad26.COV2.S vaccine versus placebo. The chain is built from TRBV5-1 and TRBJ1-1; 8 bases are a match to TRBD1. The CDR3: CASSFGFRGRQFTEAFF. The CDR3 nucleotides are TGCGCCAGCAGCTTCGGATTCAGGGGGCGACAATTCACTGAAGCTTTCTTT.